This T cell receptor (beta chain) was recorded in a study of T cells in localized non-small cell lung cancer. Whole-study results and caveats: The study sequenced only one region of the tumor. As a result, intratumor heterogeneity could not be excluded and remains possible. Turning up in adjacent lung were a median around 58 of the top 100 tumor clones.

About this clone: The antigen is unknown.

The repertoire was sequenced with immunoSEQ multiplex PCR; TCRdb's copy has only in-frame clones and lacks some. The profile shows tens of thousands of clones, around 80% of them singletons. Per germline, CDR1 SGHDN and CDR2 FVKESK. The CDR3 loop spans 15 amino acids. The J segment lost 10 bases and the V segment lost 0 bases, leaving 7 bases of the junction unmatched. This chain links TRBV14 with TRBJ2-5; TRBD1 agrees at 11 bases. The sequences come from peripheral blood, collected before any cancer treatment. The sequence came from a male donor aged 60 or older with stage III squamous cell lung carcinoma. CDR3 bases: TGTGCCAGCAGCCAAGATCCGGACAGGGGGCGGAACCAGTACTTC. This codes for CASSQDPDRGRNQYF.